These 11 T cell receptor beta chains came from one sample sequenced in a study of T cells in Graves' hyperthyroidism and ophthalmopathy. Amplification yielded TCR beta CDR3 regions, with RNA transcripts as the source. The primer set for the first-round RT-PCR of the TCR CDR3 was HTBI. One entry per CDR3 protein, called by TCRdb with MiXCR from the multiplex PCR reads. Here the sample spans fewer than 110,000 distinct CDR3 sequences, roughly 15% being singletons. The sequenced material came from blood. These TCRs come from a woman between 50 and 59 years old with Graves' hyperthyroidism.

CDR3 coding DNA: TGTGCCAGCAGTGTAGCGTCACAGACCACTGAAGCTTTCTTT. Translated, it gives CASSVASQTTEAFF. This chain joins TRBV2 and TRBJ1-1; unclear D gene. Germline V gene data show CDR1 as SNHLY and CDR2 as FYNNEI. This CDR3 is built from 14 residues. Deletions cut 4 bases from V and 4 bases from J, with 13 bases between. The variable domain in full, with the rest retrieved from reference TRBV2 and TRBJ1-1, is EPEVTQTPSHQVTQMGQEVILRCVPISNHLYFYWYRQILGQKVEFLVSFYNNEISEKSEIFDDQFSVERPDGSNFTLKIRSTKLEDSAMYFCASSVASQTTEAFFGQGTRLTVV.

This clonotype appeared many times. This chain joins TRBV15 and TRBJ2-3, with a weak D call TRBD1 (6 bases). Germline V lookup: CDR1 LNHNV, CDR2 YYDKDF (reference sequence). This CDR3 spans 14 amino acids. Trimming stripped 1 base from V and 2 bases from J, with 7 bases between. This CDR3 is CATSRGQVTDTQYF. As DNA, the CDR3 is TGTGCCACCAGCAGAGGACAGGTCACAGATACGCAGTATTTT.

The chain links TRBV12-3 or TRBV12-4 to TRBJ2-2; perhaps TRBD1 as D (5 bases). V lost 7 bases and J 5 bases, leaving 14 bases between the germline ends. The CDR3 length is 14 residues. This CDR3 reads CASMHPQGTGELFF. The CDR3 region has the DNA TGTGCCAGCATGCACCCCCAGGGAACCGGGGAGCTGTTTTTT.

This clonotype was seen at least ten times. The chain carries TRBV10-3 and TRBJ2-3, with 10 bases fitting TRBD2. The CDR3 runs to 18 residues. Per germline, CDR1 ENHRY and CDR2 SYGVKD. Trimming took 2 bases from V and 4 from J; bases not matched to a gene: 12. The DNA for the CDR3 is TGTGCCATCAGTGAGGGATCACTAAGCGGGAGGGGCGCAGATACGCAGTATTTT. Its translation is CAISEGSLSGRGADTQYF.

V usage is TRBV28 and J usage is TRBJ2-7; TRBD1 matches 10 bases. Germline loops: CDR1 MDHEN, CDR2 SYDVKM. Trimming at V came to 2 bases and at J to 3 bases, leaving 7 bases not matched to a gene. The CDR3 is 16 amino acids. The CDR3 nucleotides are TGTGCCAGCAGTTTACCGGGACAGGGGATGGTCTACGAGCAGTACTTC. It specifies CASSLPGQGMVYEQYF.

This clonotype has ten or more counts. The CDR3 reads CASSLAPTGVNTEAFF. CDR3 coding DNA: TGCGCCAGCAGCTTGGCTCCGACAGGAGTGAACACTGAAGCTTTCTTT. The chain combines TRBV5-1 with TRBJ1-1, with D perhaps matching TRBD1 (6 bases). The germline V gene has CDR1 SGHRS and CDR2 YFSETQ. This CDR3 has 16 amino acids. V lost 0 bases and J lost 0, with 12 bases in between. Filled out from reference TRBV5-1 and TRBJ1-1, the complete variable domain reads KAGVTQTPRYLIKTRGQQVTLSCSPISGHRSVSWYQQTPGQGLQFLFEYFSETQRNKGNFPGRFSGRQFSNSRSEMNVSTLELGDSALYLCASSLAPTGVNTEAFFGQGTRLTVV.

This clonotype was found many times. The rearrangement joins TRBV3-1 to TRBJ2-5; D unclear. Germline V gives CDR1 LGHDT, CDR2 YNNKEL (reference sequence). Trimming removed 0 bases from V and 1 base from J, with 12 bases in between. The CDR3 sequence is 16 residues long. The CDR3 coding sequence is TGTGCCAGCAGCCAAGAGGCAGGAGTGGGCCAAGAGACCCAGTACTTC. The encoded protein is CASSQEAGVGQETQYF.

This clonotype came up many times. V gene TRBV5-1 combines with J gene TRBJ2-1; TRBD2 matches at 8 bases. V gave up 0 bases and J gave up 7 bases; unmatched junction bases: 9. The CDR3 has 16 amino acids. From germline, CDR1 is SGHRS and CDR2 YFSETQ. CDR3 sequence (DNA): TGCGCCAGCAGCTTGGAAGCTAGCGGGTGGGGGAATGAGCAGTTCTTC. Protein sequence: CASSLEASGWGNEQFF.

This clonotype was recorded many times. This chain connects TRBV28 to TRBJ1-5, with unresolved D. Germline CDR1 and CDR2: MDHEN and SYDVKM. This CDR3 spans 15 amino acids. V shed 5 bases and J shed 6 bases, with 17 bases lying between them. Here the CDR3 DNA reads TGTGCCAGCAGTCCGCCCATCTGGGTTGGTCAGCCCCAGCATTTT. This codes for CASSPPIWVGQPQHF.

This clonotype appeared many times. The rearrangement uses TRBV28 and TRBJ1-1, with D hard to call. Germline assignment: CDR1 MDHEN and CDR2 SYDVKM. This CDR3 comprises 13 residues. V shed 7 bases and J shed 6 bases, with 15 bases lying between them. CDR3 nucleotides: TGTGCCAGCACTGAGTCTCTGCAGCCTGAAGCTTTCTTT. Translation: CASTESLQPEAFF.

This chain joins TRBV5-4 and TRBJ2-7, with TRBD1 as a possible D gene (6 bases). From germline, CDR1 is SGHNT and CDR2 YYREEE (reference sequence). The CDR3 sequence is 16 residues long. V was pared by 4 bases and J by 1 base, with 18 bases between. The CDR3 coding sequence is TGTGCCAGCAGCGGAATCGGACAGACCGAATCCTACGAGCAGTACTTC. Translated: CASSGIGQTESYEQYF. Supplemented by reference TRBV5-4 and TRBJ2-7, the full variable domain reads ETGVTQSPTHLIKTRGQQVTLRCSSQSGHNTVSWYQQALGQGPQFIFQYYREEENGRGNFPPRFSGLQFPNYSSELNVNALELDDSALYLCASSGIGQTESYEQYFGPGTRLTVT.